This is a list of T cell receptor beta chains from one sample in a study of siplizumab effects on memory and regulatory T cells. Profiling relied on immunoSEQ multiplex PCR, and the TCRdb table lists in-frame clones only, not all of them. The sample records under 100,000 clones, roughly 87% being singletons. Sequenced material: Tregs sorted from blood. The origin of the receptors is a human donor in good health. Both conserved end residues are part of each CDR3. The D gene is left open where the match is weak. Clone size is not always given. Where it is, it says once, few, many or a class for expanded clones.

TRBV7-8,-,TRBJ2-5,-,TGTGCCAGCAGCTTATTTGCGGGGCCATCAGAGACCCAGTACTTC,CASSLFAGPSETQYF
TRBV7-2,-,TRBJ2-4,-,TGTGCCAGCAGCCCCAGACACCTTCTAGCCAAAAACATTCAGTACTTC,CASSPRHLLAKNIQYF
TRBV5-4,TRBD1,TRBJ2-7,-,TGTGCCAGCAGTGGGACAGGGGGCTTCAACGAGCAGTACTTC,CASSGTGGFNEQYF
TRBV19,-,TRBJ1-1,-,TGTGCCAACCTGTCGAAGAGCACTGAAGCTTTCTTT,CANLSKSTEAFF
TRBV18,TRBD1,TRBJ1-2,few,TGTGCCAGCTCACCCCCGACAGGGGCGAATGGCTACACCTTC,CASSPPTGANGYTF
TRBV7-9,-,TRBJ2-7,-,TGTGCCAGCAGCACGGCTGGGACACCTTACGAGCAGTACTTC,CASSTAGTPYEQYF
TRBV4-1,TRBD1,TRBJ2-7,-,TGCGCCAGCAGCCAAGGGACAGGGGGCCCCTACGAGCAGTACTTC,CASSQGTGGPYEQYF
TRBV6-6,-,TRBJ2-1,-,TGTGCCAGCGAACGGGAACGGAATGAGCAGTTCTTC,CASERERNEQFF
TRBV30,-,TRBJ1-1,once,TGTGCCTGCAATGAGGGAGCACCTGAAGCTTTCTTT,CACNEGAPEAFF
TRBV28,TRBD2,TRBJ2-6,-,TGTGCCAGCAGTCAATTTAGCGGGGTAGCCTCTGGGGCCAACGTCCTGACTTTC,CASSQFSGVASGANVLTF
TRBV25-1,TRBD1,TRBJ1-5,-,TGTGCCAGCAGTTTAACAGGGGACCAGCCCCAGCATTTT,CASSLTGDQPQHF
TRBV27,TRBD1,TRBJ2-7,-,TGTGCCAGCAGCCAGGGACAGGATACCTCCTACGAGCAGTACTTC,CASSQGQDTSYEQYF
TRBV30,-,TRBJ2-7,-,TGTGCCTGGAAGTGCGACCGGAGACAGGTTCTCTACGAGCAGTACTTC,CAWKCDRRQVLYEQYF
TRBV7-2,-,TRBJ1-5,-,TGTGCCAGCAGCTTACGTGGGGGCAATCAGCCCCAGCATTTT,CASSLRGGNQPQHF
TRBV19,-,TRBJ1-1,-,TGTGCCAGCCCGACAGGCCTGAACACTGAAGCTTTCTTT,CASPTGLNTEAFF
TRBV7-3,TRBD1,TRBJ2-3,-,TGTGCCAGCAGCTCGTACAGGGGCGCCCCCACGAATACGCAGTATTTT,CASSSYRGAPTNTQYF
TRBV6-5,-,TRBJ1-2,-,TGTGCCAGCAGGAACTATCGGATCCGTCTAGATGGCTACACCTTC,CASRNYRIRLDGYTF